This T cell receptor (beta chain) originates from a study of T cell repertoires in aging, cancer and after chemotherapy. Study-level information: Donors were grouped into six age bands spanning 30 or younger through 70 or older. The whole study produced a dataset of approximately 10 million TCR reads.

This CDR3 is built from 17 residues. Germline lookup yields CDR1 ENHRY and CDR2 SYGVKD. Overall study findings and caveats: Loss of evenness, beyond lost richness, contributed to age-related TCR diversity decline in cancer patients. In each cancer cohort, median generation probability increased across chemotherapy, suggesting thymic output rebounded.

Amplification of TCR beta used genomic DNA extracted from peripheral blood. Rearranged V-D-J TRB sequences were amplified with a mixed TRB-A/B primer pool. A single record per CDR3 protein comes from TCRdb applying MiXCR to the multiplex PCR reads. The sample records 4,000 to 5,000 distinct CDR3 sequences, approximately 30% being singletons. Worth noting for this clonotype: Antigen unknown. Its ends do not fully match the called genes, so a read error is possible.

The V gene is TRBV10-3, the J gene TRBJ1-1; a possible D gene is TRBD1 (5 bases). The sample taken for sequencing was blood. This sequence was found in a human donor with a blood cancer. The donor label of this sample is uncertain. CDR3 coding DNA: TGCGCCAGCAGTGAGTCAACGACAGAGGTCCAGGTTACTGAAGCTTTCTTT. This codes for CASSESTTEVQVTEAFF.